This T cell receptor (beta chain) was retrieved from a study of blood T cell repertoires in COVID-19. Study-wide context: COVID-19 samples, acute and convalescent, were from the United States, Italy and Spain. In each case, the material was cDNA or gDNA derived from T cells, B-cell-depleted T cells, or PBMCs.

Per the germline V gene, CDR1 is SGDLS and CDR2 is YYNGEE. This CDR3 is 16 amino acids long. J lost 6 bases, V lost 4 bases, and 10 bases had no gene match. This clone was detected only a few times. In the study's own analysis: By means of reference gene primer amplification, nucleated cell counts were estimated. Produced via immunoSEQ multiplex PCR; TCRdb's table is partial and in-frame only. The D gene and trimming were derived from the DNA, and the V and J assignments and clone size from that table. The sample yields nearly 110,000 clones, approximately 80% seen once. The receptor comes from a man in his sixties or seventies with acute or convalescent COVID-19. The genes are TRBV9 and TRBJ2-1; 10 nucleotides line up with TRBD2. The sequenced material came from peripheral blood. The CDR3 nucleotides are TGTGCCAGCAGCCCCGCGCCGGGACTAGCGTCCAATGAGCAGTTCTTC. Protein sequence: CASSPAPGLASNEQFF.